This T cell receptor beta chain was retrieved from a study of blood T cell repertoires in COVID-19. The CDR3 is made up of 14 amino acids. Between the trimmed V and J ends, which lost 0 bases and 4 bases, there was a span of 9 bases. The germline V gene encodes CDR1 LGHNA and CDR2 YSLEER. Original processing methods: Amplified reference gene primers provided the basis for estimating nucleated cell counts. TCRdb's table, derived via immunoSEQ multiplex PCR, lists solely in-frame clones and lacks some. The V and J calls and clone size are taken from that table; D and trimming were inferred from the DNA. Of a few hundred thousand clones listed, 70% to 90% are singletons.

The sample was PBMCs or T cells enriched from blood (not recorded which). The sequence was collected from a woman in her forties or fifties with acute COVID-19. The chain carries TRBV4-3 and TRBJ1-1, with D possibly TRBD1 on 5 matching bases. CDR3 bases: TGCGCCAGCAGCCAAGATGGGGCTGTCACTGAAGCTTTCTTT. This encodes CASSQDGAVTEAFF.